These T cell receptor beta chains were read from a single sample in a study of T cell responses to AZD1222 COVID-19 vaccine. Clones were sequenced by immunoSEQ multiplex PCR, and TCRdb holds only the in-frame ones, with some missing. The table has 75,000 or so clones, approximately 90% seen once. The sequenced sample was peripheral blood, obtained 28 days after the second AZD1222 dose. The origin of the receptors is an adult who received the AZD1222 COVID-19 vaccine. Both conserved end residues are part of each CDR3. The D gene is left open where the match is weak. Size tells how often a clone was seen (once, few, many) or the class of an expanded clone, and some rows leave it out.

d_call j_call v_call clone_size cdr3_aa cdr3_nt
NA TRBJ2-1 TRBV9 NA CASSVGGGAGTEFF NA
NA TRBJ2-1 TRBV5-1 once CASSPPGSYNEQFF TGCGCCAGCAGCCCGCCGGGCTCCTACAATGAGCAGTTCTTC
TRBD2 TRBJ2-1 TRBV28 NA CASSPQMTSWVLEQFF TGTGCCAGCAGTCCGCAGATGACTAGCTGGGTTCTAGAGCAGTTCTTC
NA TRBJ2-3 TRBV5-1 NA CASSLGVRRGAYTDTQYF TGCGCCAGCAGCTTGGGAGTCCGACGCGGGGCCTACACAGATACGCAGTATTTT
TRBD2 TRBJ2-3 TRBV28 NA CASSPRLAGEGGTDTQYF TGTGCCAGCAGCCCGAGACTAGCGGGAGAGGGGGGCACAGATACGCAGTATTTT
TRBD1 TRBJ1-6 TRBV27 NA CASSLFGGTGGYNSPLHF TGTGCCAGCAGTTTATTTGGGGGGACAGGGGGCTATAATTCACCCCTCCACTTT
NA TRBJ2-1 TRBV12-1 NA CASSSIDTVGNEQFF TGTGCCAGCAGCTCGATCGATACGGTAGGGAATGAGCAGTTCTTC
NA TRBJ1-2 TRBV7-9 NA CASSLGQGSNYGYTF TGTGCCAGCAGCTTAGGGCAGGGGAGCAACTATGGCTACACCTTC
TRBD2 TRBJ2-5 TRBV10-3 NA CAIRSSGGTQETQYF TGTGCCATCAGAAGTAGCGGGGGTACTCAAGAGACCCAGTACTTC
NA TRBJ1-2 TRBV15 NA CATSTNNYGYTF TGTGCCACCAGCACTAATAACTATGGCTACACCTTC
NA TRBJ1-4 TRBV30 NA CAWSLSVGQGKKNEKLFF TGTGCCTGGAGTTTGAGTGTAGGGCAGGGCAAGAAAAATGAAAAACTGTTTTTT
TRBD2 TRBJ2-7 TRBV6-5 NA CASRSSGAYEQYF TGTGCCAGCAGGAGTAGCGGGGCCTACGAGCAGTACTTC
NA TRBJ2-1 TRBV28 NA CASSFRPWGQFF TGTGCCAGCAGTTTCCGGCCGTGGGGGCAGTTCTTC
NA TRBJ1-1 TRBV7-9 NA CASSLGSDIPNTEAFF TGTGCCAGCAGCTTAGGGTCGGACATTCCTAACACTGAAGCTTTCTTT
NA TRBJ2-7 TRBV6-5 NA CASSYRGALTYEQYF TGTGCCAGCAGTTACAGGGGGGCCCTAACCTACGAGCAGTACTTC
TRBD1 TRBJ1-6 TRBV19 NA CASSNRDRIKRPLHF TGTGCCAGTAGTAATAGGGACAGAATTAAACGACCCCTCCACTTT
NA TRBJ1-1 TRBV27 NA CASSLERGTGLTFF TGTGCCAGCAGTTTAGAGAGGGGAACAGGGCTGACTTTCTTT
NA TRBJ2-7 TRBV7-9 NA CASSSGGEQYF TGTGCCAGCAGCTCTGGTGGGGAGCAGTACTTC
NA TRBJ1-2 TRBV6-5 NA CASSSSTRTHLGYTF TGTGCCAGCAGTTCTTCCACCCGGACACACCTTGGCTACACCTTC
NA TRBJ1-1 TRBV16 NA CATLPGQMNTEAFF TGTGCCACCTTACCTGGACAGATGAACACTGAAGCTTTCTTT
NA TRBJ2-5 TRBV4-3 NA CASSQAPVAGSGETQYF TGCGCCAGCAGCCAAGCCCCCGTTGCGGGGAGTGGGGAGACCCAGTACTTC
TRBD1 TRBJ2-1 TRBV6-1 NA CASSEQGVDEQFF TGTGCCAGCAGTGAGCAGGGGGTTGATGAGCAGTTCTTC